This TCR beta chain comes out of a study of T cell responses to AZD1222 COVID-19 vaccine. CDR3 size: 15 residues. The V end was cut by 5 bases, the J end by 0 bases, with 13 bases between. Germline CDR1 and CDR2: MNHEY and SVGAGI. Measured with immunoSEQ multiplex PCR; TCRdb has only the in-frame clones, and not every one. The profile shows around 94,000 clones, more than 70% of them singletons. The sample was peripheral blood, taken on day 0 of AZD1222 vaccination. This TCR derives from an adult in good health. The V gene is TRBV6-5, the J gene TRBJ1-1; a weak D match, TRBD1 (5 bases). CDR3 DNA: TGTGCCAGCAGTCACCAGGGAGTTGTGAACACTGAAGCTTTCTTT. Translated: CASSHQGVVNTEAFF.